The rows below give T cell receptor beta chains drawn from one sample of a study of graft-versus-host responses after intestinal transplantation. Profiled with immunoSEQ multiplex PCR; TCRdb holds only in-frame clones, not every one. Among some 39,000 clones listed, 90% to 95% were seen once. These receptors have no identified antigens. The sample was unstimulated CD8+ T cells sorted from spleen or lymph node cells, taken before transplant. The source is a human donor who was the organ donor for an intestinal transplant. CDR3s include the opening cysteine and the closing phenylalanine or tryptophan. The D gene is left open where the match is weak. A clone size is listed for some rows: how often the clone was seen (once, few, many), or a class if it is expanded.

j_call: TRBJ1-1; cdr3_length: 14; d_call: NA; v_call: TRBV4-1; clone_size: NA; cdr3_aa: CASSQVGGGTEAFF; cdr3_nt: TGCGCCAGCAGCCAAGTGGGAGGTGGCACTGAAGCTTTCTTT
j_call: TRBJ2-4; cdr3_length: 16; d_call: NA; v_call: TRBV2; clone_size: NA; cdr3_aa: CASSELWVVPKNIQYF; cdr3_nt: TGTGCCAGCAGTGAATTGTGGGTAGTACCCAAAAACATTCAGTACTTC
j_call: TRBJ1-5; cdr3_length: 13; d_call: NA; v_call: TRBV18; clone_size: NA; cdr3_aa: CASSPGMGQPQHF; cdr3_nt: TGTGCCAGCTCACCAGGGATGGGTCAGCCCCAGCATTTT
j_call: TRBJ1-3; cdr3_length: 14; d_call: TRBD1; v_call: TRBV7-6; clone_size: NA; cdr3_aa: CASSRDRGGNTIYF; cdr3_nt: TGTGCCAGCAGCCGCGACAGGGGGGGAAACACCATATATTTT
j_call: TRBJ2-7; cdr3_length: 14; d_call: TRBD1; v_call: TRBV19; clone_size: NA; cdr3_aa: CASAGQGDLYEQYF; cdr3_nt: TGTGCCAGTGCGGGACAGGGGGATCTATACGAGCAGTACTTC
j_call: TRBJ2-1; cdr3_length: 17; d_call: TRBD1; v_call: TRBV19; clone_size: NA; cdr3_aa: CASSIWAAGGAWNEQFF; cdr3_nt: TGTGCCAGTAGTATTTGGGCCGCAGGGGGCGCATGGAATGAGCAGTTCTTC
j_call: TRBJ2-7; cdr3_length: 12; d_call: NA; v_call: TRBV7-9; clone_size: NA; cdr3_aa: CAGGTASYEQYF; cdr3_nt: TGTGCCGGGGGGACAGCCTCCTACGAGCAGTACTTC
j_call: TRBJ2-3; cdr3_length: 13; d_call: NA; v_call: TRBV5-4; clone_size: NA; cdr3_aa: CASSLAVTDTQYF; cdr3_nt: TGTGCCAGCAGCTTGGCCGTGACAGATACGCAGTATTTT
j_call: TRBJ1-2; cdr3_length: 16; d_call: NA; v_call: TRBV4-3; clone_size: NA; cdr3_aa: CASSQDVAGVLGGYTF; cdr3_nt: TGCGCCAGCAGCCAAGATGTGGCAGGTGTTCTGGGTGGCTACACCTTC
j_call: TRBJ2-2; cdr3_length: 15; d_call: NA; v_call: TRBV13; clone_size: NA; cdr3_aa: CASSWQTSNTGELFF; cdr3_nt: TGTGCCAGCAGCTGGCAGACAAGCAACACCGGGGAGCTGTTTTTT
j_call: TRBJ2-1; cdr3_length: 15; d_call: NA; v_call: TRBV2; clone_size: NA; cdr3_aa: CASSVCAWFQDEQFF; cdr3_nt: TGTGCCAGCAGTGTGTGCGCCTGGTTTCAGGATGAGCAGTTCTTC
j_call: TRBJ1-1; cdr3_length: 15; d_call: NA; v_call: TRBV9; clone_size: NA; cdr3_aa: CASSVVVGVNTEAFF; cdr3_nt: TGTGCCAGCAGCGTAGTCGTGGGGGTGAACACTGAAGCTTTCTTT
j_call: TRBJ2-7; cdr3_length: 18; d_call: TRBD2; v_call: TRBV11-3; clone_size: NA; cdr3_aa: CASSLVRGLAGEPYEQYF; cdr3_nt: TGTGCCAGCAGCTTAGTTAGGGGACTAGCGGGGGAACCCTACGAGCAGTACTTC
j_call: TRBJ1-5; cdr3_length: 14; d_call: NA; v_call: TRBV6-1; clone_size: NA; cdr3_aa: CASSPGFLGQPQHF; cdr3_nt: TGTGCCAGCAGTCCGGGGTTCCTCGGTCAGCCCCAGCATTTT
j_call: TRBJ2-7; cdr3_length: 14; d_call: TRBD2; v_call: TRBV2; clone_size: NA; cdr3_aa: CASTPGTSGVEQYF; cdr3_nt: TGTGCCAGCACTCCCGGGACTAGCGGGGTCGAGCAGTACTTC
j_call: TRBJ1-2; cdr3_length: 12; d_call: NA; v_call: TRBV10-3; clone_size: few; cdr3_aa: CAIRGGDYGYTF; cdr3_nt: TGTGCCATCAGGGGAGGGGACTATGGCTACACCTTC